Below are 18 T cell receptor beta chains sequenced from a single sample in a study of blood T cell repertoires in COVID-19 (dated by TCRdb to 2018 to 2021). Library method: the immunoSEQ multiplex PCR assay. The source is immuneACCESS, and TCRdb retained only in-frame sequences with V and J called. Part of the clones is not carried over; for the studies checked, unresolved V genes explain less than half of this, and the remainder is unexplained. The sample records 650,000 to 800,000 clones, approximately 90% of which are singletons. The top ten hold roughly 0.25% of the sample. The sequencing input was peripheral blood. The receptors come from a woman aged 18-35 years with acute or convalescent COVID-19.

The J gene is TRBJ2-7, the V gene TRBV5-4; 8 nucleotides line up with TRBD1. The V gene end was trimmed by 0 bases and the J gene end by 5 bases; junction bases not matched to a gene: 4. The CDR3 is made up of 14 amino acids. CDR1 SGHNT and CDR2 YYREEE come from the germline V gene (reference sequence). The CDR3 is CASSLVDRVHEQYF. Here the CDR3 DNA reads TGTGCCAGCAGCTTGGTGGACAGGGTACACGAGCAGTACTTC.

The chain carries TRBV12-2 and TRBJ1-1; the D segment call TRBD1 is taken from the table without a DNA check. TRBV12-2 is shown as a pseudogene. CDR3 length: 12 residues. This CDR3 reads CASRLTGTEAFF. CDR3 bases: TGTGCAAGTCGCTTGACAGGCACTGAAGCTTTCTTT.

This CDR3 reads CASSPGNGIYF. The CDR3 DNA follows: TGTGCCAGCAGTCCAGGGAACGGCATATATTTT. V is TRBV6-5 and J is TRBJ1-3, with D possibly TRBD1 on 5 matching bases. CDR1 and CDR2 (germline): MNHEY, SVGAGI. Between the trimmed V and J ends, which lost 5 bases and 12 bases, there was a span of 11 bases. The CDR3 has 11 amino acids.

V is TRBV5-6 and J is TRBJ1-1; tentatively, D is TRBD1 (6 bases). Germline CDR1 reads SGHDT; CDR2 reads YYEEEE. V was clipped by 0 bases and J by 13 bases, with 10 bases between them. CDR3 size: 11 residues. The CDR3 sequence: CASSLDRVHFF. The CDR3 bases are TGTGCCAGCAGCTTGGACAGGGTCCATTTCTTT.

This clone is a singleton in its sample. The chain links TRBV19 to TRBJ2-1; D remains ambiguous. The CDR3 is made up of 17 amino acids. Germline CDR1 reads LNHDA; CDR2 reads SQIVND (reference sequence). V lost 2 bases to trimming and J lost 0 bases, with 14 bases between them. This CDR3 reads CASSIFPQTISYNEQFF. The CDR3 DNA reads TGTGCCAGTAGTATATTCCCCCAGACAATCTCCTACAATGAGCAGTTCTTC.

The V gene is TRBV6-2 or TRBV6-3, the J gene TRBJ2-2, with 8 bases identical to TRBD1. Trimming at V came to 5 bases and at J to 12 bases, leaving 8 bases not matched to a gene. CDR1 is MNHEY, CDR2 SVGEGT, per germline. The CDR3 covers 13 residues. The CDR3 DNA follows: TGTGCCAGCAGTCCACCCCGGGACAGGAAGCTGTTTTTT. Encoded protein: CASSPPRDRKLFF.

V usage is TRBV3-1 (or the pseudogene TRBV3-2) and J usage is TRBJ1-1; TRBD1 matches at 7 bases. V lost 4 bases, J lost 5 bases, and 10 bases stayed unmatched. CDR1 and CDR2 from the germline V gene are LGHDT and YNNKEL (reference sequence). This CDR3 has 15 residues. CDR3 nucleotides: TGTGCCAGCAGCCTAAAAAGTTCAGGGGGGACTGAAGCTTTCTTT. Its translation is CASSLKSSGGTEAFF.

The chain employs TRBV4-1 and TRBJ1-1; weak D call: TRBD1 (6 bases). Germline V CDR1 and CDR2: MGHRA, YSYEKL. The CDR3 runs 15 residues. The V end lost 1 base, the J end lost 4 bases, and 13 bases lay between the germline ends. CDR3 sequence (DNA): TGCGCCAGCAGCCAAGTACAGGGCCAGGGCACTGAAGCTTTCTTT. This codes for CASSQVQGQGTEAFF.

This chain joins TRBV12-3 or TRBV12-4 and TRBJ2-5, with a tentative D call TRBD2 (6 bases). The length of the CDR3 is 12 residues. Trimming took off 4 bases at V and 4 bases at J, with 7 bases between the two ends. CDR3 DNA: TGTGCCAGCAGTTCTAGCGTAGAGACCCAGTACTTC. This codes for CASSSSVETQYF.

V gene TRBV7-2 combines with J gene TRBJ2-1, with TRBD2 matching over 12 bases. The CDR3 covers 14 residues. Germline lookup yields CDR1 SGHTA and CDR2 FQGNSA. The V segment lost 4 bases and the J segment 7 bases; nucleotides outside the gene matches: 2. This CDR3 is CASSYLAGGNEQFF. CDR3 sequence (DNA): TGTGCCAGCAGCTACCTAGCGGGGGGGAATGAGCAGTTCTTC.

The chain is built from TRBV4-3 and TRBJ2-3; 7 bases are shared with TRBD1. CDR3 size: 16 residues. Germline V gene lookup returns CDR1 LGHNA and CDR2 YSLEER. V dropped 0 bases and J dropped 5; count of bases not matched to a gene: 8. The CDR3 nucleotides are TGCGCCAGCAGCCAAGACGAGACAGGGTCGGGAGATACGCAGTATTTT. Protein product: CASSQDETGSGDTQYF.

This sequence joins TRBV5-1 and TRBJ1-6; tentatively, D is TRBD1 (5 bases). V was shortened by 7 bases and J by 5 bases, with 16 bases between the two germline ends. There are 15 residues in the CDR3. Germline V gives CDR1 SGHRS, CDR2 YFSETQ. The CDR3 loop reads CASLGWGRNNSPLHF. The CDR3 coding sequence is TGCGCCAGCTTGGGGTGGGGCAGAAATAATTCACCCCTCCACTTT.

The chain joins TRBV9 to TRBJ1-1, with 7 bases fitting TRBD1. This CDR3 comprises 15 residues. Germline loops: CDR1 SGDLS, CDR2 YYNGEE. V gave up 3 bases and J gave up 2 bases; unmatched junction bases: 7. CDR3 DNA: TGTGCCAGCAGCGCCGAACGACAGGGCAACACTGAAGCTTTCTTT. Protein sequence: CASSAERQGNTEAFF. Variable domain in full (rest from reference TRBV9 and TRBJ1-1): DSGVTQTPKHLITATGQRVTLRCSPRSGDLSVYWYQQSLDQGLQFLIQYYNGEERAKGNILERFSAQQFPDLHSELNLSSLELGDSALYFCASSAERQGNTEAFFGQGTRLTVV.

This chain connects TRBV9 to TRBJ1-2; D may be TRBD1 (5 bases). CDR3 length: 11 amino acids. Germline lookup yields CDR1 SGDLS and CDR2 YYNGEE. Trimming shortened V by 0 bases and J by 8 bases, and 5 bases separated the two germline ends. The CDR3 loop is CASSVGQGYTF. CDR3 sequence (DNA): TGTGCCAGCAGCGTAGGACAGGGCTACACCTTC.

V and J are TRBV2 and TRBJ2-3, with D maybe TRBD1 (7 bases). CDR3 size: 16 residues. Germline V gives CDR1 SNHLY, CDR2 FYNNEI. Deletions cut 9 bases from V and 1 base from J, with 20 bases between. The CDR3 nucleotides read TGTGCCAGTGGGTTGCGGGGCACAGGGGGCACAGATACGCAGTATTTT. Translating gives CASGLRGTGGTDTQYF.

V and J are TRBV5-1 and TRBJ1-2, with a possible D match to TRBD1 (6 bases). The length of the CDR3 is 11 residues. Germline V gives CDR1 SGHRS, CDR2 YFSETQ. V lost 2 bases and J lost 7, with 6 bases in between. This chain's CDR3 is CASSFRGGYTF. The DNA for the CDR3 is TGCGCCAGCAGCTTCAGGGGTGGCTACACCTTC.

The genes are TRBV4-1 and TRBJ2-7; 9 bases align to TRBD1. The ends lost 4 bases at V and 2 bases at J; junction bases unmatched: 6. The germline CDR1 and CDR2 sequences are MGHRA and YSYEKL. The CDR3 sequence is 15 residues long. The CDR3 sequence: CASSLLGQGTYEQYF. CDR3 bases: TGCGCCAGCAGCCTCCTGGGACAGGGAACCTACGAGCAGTACTTC.

The chain recombines TRBV21-1 with TRBJ1-1; TRBD1, the D gene given by the table, was not confirmed from the DNA. TRBV21-1 corresponds to a pseudogene. The CDR3 loop spans 13 amino acids. CDR3: CASSNQGNTEAFF. The CDR3 coding sequence is TGTGCCAGCAGCAACCAGGGGAACACTGAAGCTTTCTTT.